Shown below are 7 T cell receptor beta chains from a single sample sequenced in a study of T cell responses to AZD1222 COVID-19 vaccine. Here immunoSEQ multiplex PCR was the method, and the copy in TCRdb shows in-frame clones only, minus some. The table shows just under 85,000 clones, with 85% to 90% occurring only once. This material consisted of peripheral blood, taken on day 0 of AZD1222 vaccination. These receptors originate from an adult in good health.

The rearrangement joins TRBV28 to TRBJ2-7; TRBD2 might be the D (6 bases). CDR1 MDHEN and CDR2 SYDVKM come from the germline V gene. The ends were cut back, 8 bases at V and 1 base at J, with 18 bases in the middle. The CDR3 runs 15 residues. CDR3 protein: CASEPYGLASYEQYF. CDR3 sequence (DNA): TGTGCCAGCGAACCCTATGGCCTAGCGTCCTACGAGCAGTACTTC.

The CDR3: CASSLGGTDNTDTQYF. The CDR3 region has the DNA TGTGCCAGCAGCTTGGGAGGGACGGACAACACAGATACGCAGTATTTT. This chain links TRBV5-5 with TRBJ2-3; D tentatively fits TRBD1 or TRBD2 (5 bases each). V gave up 0 bases and J gave up 2 bases, with 13 bases separating them. The CDR3 sequence is 16 residues long. Per the germline V gene, CDR1 is SGHKS and CDR2 is YYEKEE (reference sequence). Based on the CDR3 plus reference TRBV5-5 and TRBJ2-3, the full variable domain is DAGVTQSPTHLIKTRGQQVTLRCSPISGHKSVSWYQQVLGQGPQFIFQYYEKEERGRGNFPDRFSARQFPNYSSELNVNALLLGDSALYLCASSLGGTDNTDTQYFGPGTRLTVL.

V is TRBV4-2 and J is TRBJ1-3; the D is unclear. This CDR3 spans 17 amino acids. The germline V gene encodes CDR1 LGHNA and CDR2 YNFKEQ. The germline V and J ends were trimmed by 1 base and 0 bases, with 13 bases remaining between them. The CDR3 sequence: CASSQVIQPSSGNTIYF. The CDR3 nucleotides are TGTGCCAGCAGCCAAGTTATCCAGCCGAGCTCTGGAAACACCATATATTTT.

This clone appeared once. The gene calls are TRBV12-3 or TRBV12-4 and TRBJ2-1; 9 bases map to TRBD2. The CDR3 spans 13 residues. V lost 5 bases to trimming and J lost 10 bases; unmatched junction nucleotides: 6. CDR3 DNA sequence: TGTGCCAGCAGTAGCGGGGGGCCCGAGGAGCAGTTCTTC. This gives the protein CASSSGGPEEQFF.

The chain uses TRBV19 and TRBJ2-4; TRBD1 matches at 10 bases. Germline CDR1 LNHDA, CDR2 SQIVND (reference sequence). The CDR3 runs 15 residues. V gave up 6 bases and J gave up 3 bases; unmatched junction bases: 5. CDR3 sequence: CASRDRGLDKNIQYF. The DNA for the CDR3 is TGTGCCAGTAGAGACAGGGGGCTGGACAAAAACATTCAGTACTTC.

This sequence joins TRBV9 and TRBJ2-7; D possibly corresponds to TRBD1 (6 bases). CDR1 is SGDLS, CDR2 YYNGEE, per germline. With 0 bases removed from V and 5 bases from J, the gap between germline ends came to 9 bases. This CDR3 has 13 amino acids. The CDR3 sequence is CASSVEGENEQYF. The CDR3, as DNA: TGTGCCAGCAGCGTAGAGGGGGAAAACGAGCAGTACTTC.

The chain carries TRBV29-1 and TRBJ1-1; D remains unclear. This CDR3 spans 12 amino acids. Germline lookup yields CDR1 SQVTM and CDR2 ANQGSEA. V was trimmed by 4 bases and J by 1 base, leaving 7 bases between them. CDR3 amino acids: CSVVYANTEAFF. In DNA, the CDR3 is TGCAGCGTTGTTTATGCGAACACTGAAGCTTTCTTT.